This T cell receptor beta chain came from a study of shared clonotypes between healthy human individuals. The CDR3 contains 15 residues. The germline CDR1 and CDR2 sequences are SGHAT and FQDESV (reference sequence). Trimming removed 3 bases from V and 3 bases from J; junction bases left unmatched: 4. Remarks on this clone: What it binds is unknown.

TCRdb keeps only in-frame clones here, not all; method: immunoSEQ multiplex PCR. The table has 1.6 million or so clones, more than 95% seen once. Study-level results: Naive CD4 clonotypes were shared across a handful of donors at roughly 5.5%.

This rearrangement joins TRBV11-1 to TRBJ2-7; 11 nucleotides line up with TRBD1. The receptor comes from a man aged 25-45 years in good health. The specimen sequenced was naive CD4+ T cells sorted from blood. Sample subset: CD45RA+ positively selected. The CDR3 spells CASSFGQGAYYEQYF. DNA of the CDR3: TGTGCCAGCAGCTTCGGACAGGGGGCTTACTACGAGCAGTACTTC.